A selection of T cell receptor beta chains follows, all from one sample in a study of beta chain features in type 1 diabetes. TCRdb's copy holds only in-frame clones and misses some; the assay was immunoSEQ multiplex PCR. Of about 260,000 clones listed, about a fifth are singletons. Material for sequencing was naive CD4+ T cells from blood. These TCRs come from a woman aged 40-49 years with type 1 diabetes. The CDR3 runs from the conserved cysteine through the conserved F or W. The D gene is left open where the match is weak. The listing skips clone size in some rows; elsewhere it reads once, few, many or a size class.

J gene: TRBJ2-7; V gene: TRBV19; clone size: NA; D gene: NA; CDR3 protein: CASKEDGTYEQYF; CDR3 DNA: TGTGCCAGTAAGGAAGACGGGACCTACGAGCAGTACTTC
J gene: TRBJ2-3; V gene: TRBV5-1; clone size: NA; D gene: NA; CDR3 protein: CASSRREGVITDTQYF; CDR3 DNA: TGCGCCAGCAGCCGGCGCGAGGGGGTGATAACAGATACGCAGTATTTT
J gene: TRBJ1-4; V gene: TRBV28; clone size: NA; D gene: NA; CDR3 protein: CASSLDGINEKLFF; CDR3 DNA: TGTGCCAGCAGCCTGGACGGGATTAATGAAAAACTGTTTTTT
J gene: TRBJ2-5; V gene: TRBV5-1; clone size: few; D gene: TRBD1; CDR3 protein: CASSLDSGTGRKETQYF; CDR3 DNA: TGCGCCAGCAGCTTGGATTCCGGGACAGGGAGAAAAGAGACCCAGTACTTC
J gene: TRBJ1-1; V gene: TRBV9; clone size: NA; D gene: NA; CDR3 protein: CASSVDLQNEAFF; CDR3 DNA: TGTGCCAGCAGCGTAGACTTACAGAACGAAGCTTTCTTT
J gene: TRBJ2-5; V gene: TRBV5-1; clone size: NA; D gene: NA; CDR3 protein: CASSLRVPGTQYF; CDR3 DNA: TGCGCCAGCAGCTTACGGGTCCCCGGGACCCAGTACTTC
J gene: TRBJ1-4; V gene: TRBV13; clone size: NA; D gene: NA; CDR3 protein: CASSLGQLATNEKLFF; CDR3 DNA: TGTGCCAGCAGCTTAGGACAGTTAGCAACTAATGAAAAACTGTTTTTT
J gene: TRBJ2-1; V gene: TRBV9; clone size: NA; D gene: NA; CDR3 protein: CASSVYPLSNEQFF; CDR3 DNA: TGTGCCAGCAGCGTATACCCCCTAAGCAATGAGCAGTTCTTC
J gene: TRBJ1-5; V gene: TRBV30; clone size: NA; D gene: NA; CDR3 protein: CAWSFPNRGNQPQHF; CDR3 DNA: TGTGCCTGGAGCTTCCCGAACAGGGGCAATCAGCCCCAGCATTTT
J gene: TRBJ2-7; V gene: TRBV6-5; clone size: NA; D gene: TRBD1; CDR3 protein: CASSYGLGTGGYEQYF; CDR3 DNA: TGTGCCAGCAGTTACGGTCTCGGGACAGGAGGATACGAGCAGTACTTC
J gene: TRBJ2-7; V gene: TRBV7-9; clone size: NA; D gene: NA; CDR3 protein: CASSPTGYEQYF; CDR3 DNA: TGTGCCAGCAGCCCCACAGGGTACGAGCAGTACTTC
J gene: TRBJ2-4; V gene: TRBV18; clone size: NA; D gene: NA; CDR3 protein: CASSPWGEIAKNIQYF; CDR3 DNA: TGTGCCAGCTCACCATGGGGAGAGATAGCCAAAAACATTCAGTACTTC
J gene: TRBJ2-5; V gene: TRBV15; clone size: few; D gene: TRBD2; CDR3 protein: CATYSGSLETQYF; CDR3 DNA: TGTGCCACCTATAGCGGGAGCCTCGAGACCCAGTACTTC
J gene: TRBJ1-4; V gene: TRBV7-2; clone size: NA; D gene: NA; CDR3 protein: CASSLLRVEKLFF; CDR3 DNA: TGTGCCAGCAGCTTACTGCGGGTTGAAAAACTGTTTTTT
J gene: TRBJ2-2; V gene: TRBV29-1; clone size: few; D gene: TRBD2; CDR3 protein: CSVRRESSGELFF; CDR3 DNA: TGCAGCGTTAGGCGGGAGTCTTCCGGGGAGCTGTTTTTT
J gene: TRBJ2-1; V gene: TRBV18; clone size: few; D gene: NA; CDR3 protein: CASSFAGPPSDNEQFF; CDR3 DNA: TGTGCCAGCTCATTTGCGGGACCGCCGAGCGACAATGAGCAGTTCTTC
J gene: TRBJ1-4; V gene: TRBV30; clone size: few; D gene: NA; CDR3 protein: CAWSPTATNEKLFF; CDR3 DNA: TGTGCCTGGAGTCCGACAGCAACTAATGAAAAACTGTTTTTT
J gene: TRBJ2-1; V gene: TRBV28; clone size: NA; D gene: TRBD2; CDR3 protein: CASTSLAGGPNNEQFF; CDR3 DNA: TGTGCCAGCACCTCTCTGGCGGGAGGGCCCAATAATGAGCAGTTCTTC
J gene: TRBJ1-1; V gene: TRBV28; clone size: NA; D gene: NA; CDR3 protein: CASGALFTEAFF; CDR3 DNA: TGTGCCAGCGGGGCCTTATTCACTGAAGCTTTCTTT
J gene: TRBJ1-1; V gene: TRBV4-3; clone size: NA; D gene: NA; CDR3 protein: CASSQVGPGGEAFF; CDR3 DNA: TGCGCCAGCAGCCAAGTAGGGCCGGGAGGGGAAGCTTTCTTT
J gene: TRBJ2-3; V gene: TRBV19; clone size: NA; D gene: NA; CDR3 protein: CASSIEVLSGADTQYF; CDR3 DNA: TGTGCCAGTAGTATAGAGGTATTATCAGGCGCAGATACGCAGTATTTT
J gene: TRBJ2-3; V gene: TRBV4-1; clone size: NA; D gene: NA; CDR3 protein: CASSQELAGTDTQYF; CDR3 DNA: TGCGCCAGCAGCCAAGAACTAGCAGGCACAGATACGCAGTATTTT
J gene: TRBJ1-2; V gene: TRBV4-2; clone size: NA; D gene: TRBD1; CDR3 protein: CASTATSGGDYGYTF; CDR3 DNA: TGTGCCAGCACCGCAACATCAGGGGGCGACTATGGCTACACCTTC
J gene: TRBJ2-6; V gene: TRBV29-1; clone size: few; D gene: NA; CDR3 protein: CSVEDSSGANVLTF; CDR3 DNA: TGCAGCGTTGAGGACTCATCTGGGGCCAACGTCCTGACTTTC
J gene: TRBJ1-5; V gene: TRBV19; clone size: NA; D gene: TRBD1; CDR3 protein: CASSRNRGLNNQPQHF; CDR3 DNA: TGTGCCAGTAGTAGGAACAGGGGTTTGAACAATCAGCCCCAGCATTTT
J gene: TRBJ2-5; V gene: TRBV5-1; clone size: few; D gene: NA; CDR3 protein: CASSLVGLETQYF; CDR3 DNA: TGCGCCAGCAGCTTGGTGGGCCTTGAGACCCAGTACTTC
J gene: TRBJ2-7; V gene: TRBV29-1; clone size: NA; D gene: NA; CDR3 protein: CSVDGGSRDEQYF; CDR3 DNA: TGCAGCGTTGACGGGGGTAGCAGGGACGAGCAGTACTTC
J gene: TRBJ1-1; V gene: TRBV29-1; clone size: NA; D gene: NA; CDR3 protein: CSVFRSVNTEAFF; CDR3 DNA: TGCAGCGTCTTCCGGTCCGTGAACACTGAAGCTTTCTTT
J gene: TRBJ2-1; V gene: TRBV7-8; clone size: few; D gene: NA; CDR3 protein: CASSLVAATTYNEQFF; CDR3 DNA: TGTGCCAGCAGCTTAGTTGCAGCGACCACCTACAATGAGCAGTTCTTC
J gene: TRBJ2-5; V gene: TRBV5-1; clone size: once; D gene: TRBD2; CDR3 protein: CASSLVASGSSETQYF; CDR3 DNA: TGCGCCAGCAGCTTGGTGGCTAGCGGGAGTAGCGAGACCCAGTACTTC
J gene: TRBJ1-5; V gene: TRBV27; clone size: few; D gene: NA; CDR3 protein: CASSPVPGGGTYF; CDR3 DNA: TGTGCCAGCAGTCCCGTACCCGGGGGGGGTACGTATTTT
J gene: TRBJ2-7; V gene: TRBV7-2; clone size: NA; D gene: NA; CDR3 protein: CASSFGGGDVYEQYF; CDR3 DNA: TGTGCCAGCAGCTTCGGTGGGGGCGACGTCTACGAGCAGTACTTC
J gene: TRBJ2-7; V gene: TRBV18; clone size: NA; D gene: TRBD2; CDR3 protein: CASSPLAGGALSYEQYF; CDR3 DNA: TGTGCCAGCTCACCACTAGCGGGAGGCGCCCTCTCCTACGAGCAGTACTTC
J gene: TRBJ2-2; V gene: TRBV4-3; clone size: few; D gene: TRBD2; CDR3 protein: CASSQDVGLAAPNTGELFF; CDR3 DNA: TGCGCCAGCAGCCAAGATGTGGGACTAGCGGCCCCGAACACCGGGGAGCTGTTTTTT
J gene: TRBJ2-3; V gene: TRBV11-2; clone size: few; D gene: TRBD2; CDR3 protein: CASSLLAGRLTDTQYF; CDR3 DNA: TGTGCCAGCAGCTTGTTAGCGGGGCGACTCACAGATACGCAGTATTTT
J gene: TRBJ1-2; V gene: TRBV23-1; clone size: few; D gene: NA; CDR3 protein: CAVEGDGYTF; CDR3 DNA: TGCGCCGTCGAAGGGGATGGCTACACCTTC
J gene: TRBJ2-7; V gene: TRBV28; clone size: few; D gene: TRBD2; CDR3 protein: CASSLTSGGQLYEQYF; CDR3 DNA: TGTGCCAGCAGTTTGACTAGCGGGGGGCAATTATACGAGCAGTACTTC
J gene: TRBJ1-3; V gene: TRBV9; clone size: NA; D gene: NA; CDR3 protein: CASSVVREGTIYF; CDR3 DNA: TGTGCCAGCAGCGTAGTGAGGGAGGGGACCATATATTTT
J gene: TRBJ2-1; V gene: TRBV15; clone size: NA; D gene: NA; CDR3 protein: CATSPYSNEQFF; CDR3 DNA: TGTGCCACCAGCCCTTACAGCAATGAGCAGTTCTTC
J gene: TRBJ2-3; V gene: TRBV5-1; clone size: NA; D gene: TRBD2; CDR3 protein: CASSLLAGKTDTQYF; CDR3 DNA: TGCGCCAGCAGCTTACTAGCGGGAAAGACAGATACGCAGTATTTT
J gene: TRBJ1-5; V gene: TRBV15; clone size: NA; D gene: NA; CDR3 protein: CATSSRDGVGPQHF; CDR3 DNA: TGTGCCACCAGCAGCCGGGATGGGGTCGGCCCCCAGCATTTT
J gene: TRBJ2-3; V gene: TRBV2; clone size: NA; D gene: TRBD2; CDR3 protein: CASSRVLAGTDTQYF; CDR3 DNA: TGTGCCAGCAGTCGTGTACTAGCGGGCACAGATACGCAGTATTTT
J gene: TRBJ1-1; V gene: TRBV30; clone size: NA; D gene: NA; CDR3 protein: CAWKPRWNTEAFF; CDR3 DNA: TGTGCCTGGAAGCCACGATGGAACACTGAAGCTTTCTTT
J gene: TRBJ2-1; V gene: TRBV29-1; clone size: NA; D gene: NA; CDR3 protein: CSVEDSGEQFF; CDR3 DNA: TGCAGCGTTGAAGATTCAGGGGAGCAGTTCTTC
J gene: TRBJ2-1; V gene: TRBV2; clone size: NA; D gene: TRBD1; CDR3 protein: CASSVRGQGGDEQFF; CDR3 DNA: TGTGCCAGCAGTGTAAGGGGACAGGGAGGTGATGAGCAGTTCTTC
J gene: TRBJ2-7; V gene: TRBV2; clone size: NA; D gene: NA; CDR3 protein: CASRDDSAEQYF; CDR3 DNA: TGTGCCAGCAGGGACGACAGTGCCGAGCAGTACTTC
J gene: TRBJ2-7; V gene: TRBV4-1; clone size: NA; D gene: NA; CDR3 protein: CASSHQGQVAYEQYF; CDR3 DNA: TGCGCCAGCAGCCACCAGGGCCAGGTTGCCTACGAGCAGTACTTC
J gene: TRBJ1-5; V gene: TRBV2; clone size: few; D gene: NA; CDR3 protein: CASGGLLGNQPQHF; CDR3 DNA: TGTGCCAGCGGCGGGCTCTTGGGCAATCAGCCCCAGCATTTT
J gene: TRBJ2-3; V gene: TRBV6-5; clone size: NA; D gene: TRBD1; CDR3 protein: CASGSRQGTDTQYF; CDR3 DNA: TGTGCCAGCGGAAGTCGACAGGGGACAGATACGCAGTATTTT
J gene: TRBJ2-1; V gene: TRBV2; clone size: NA; D gene: TRBD2; CDR3 protein: CASSVLTGGQFF; CDR3 DNA: TGTGCCAGCAGTGTCTTGACGGGAGGGCAGTTCTTC
J gene: TRBJ1-2; V gene: TRBV2; clone size: NA; D gene: TRBD1; CDR3 protein: CASSPDRWGTNYGYTF; CDR3 DNA: TGTGCCAGCAGTCCGGACAGGTGGGGGACTAACTATGGCTACACCTTC
J gene: TRBJ2-1; V gene: TRBV28; clone size: NA; D gene: TRBD1; CDR3 protein: CASSSRTGKEAGGEQFF; CDR3 DNA: TGTGCCAGCAGTTCCCGGACAGGGAAGGAAGCAGGGGGTGAGCAGTTCTTC
J gene: TRBJ1-1; V gene: TRBV23-1; clone size: NA; D gene: TRBD1; CDR3 protein: CASSRDRVGNTEAFF; CDR3 DNA: TGCGCCAGCAGTCGGGACAGGGTAGGGAACACTGAAGCTTTCTTT
J gene: TRBJ1-2; V gene: TRBV7-2; clone size: few; D gene: NA; CDR3 protein: CASSLSAGTNYGYTF; CDR3 DNA: TGTGCCAGCAGCTTAAGCGCGGGGACGAACTATGGCTACACCTTC
J gene: TRBJ1-1; V gene: TRBV20-1; clone size: NA; D gene: NA; CDR3 protein: CSADRDRAFF; CDR3 DNA: TGCAGTGCGGACCGGGATAGGGCTTTCTTT
J gene: TRBJ2-4; V gene: TRBV7-2; clone size: NA; D gene: NA; CDR3 protein: CASSLVGSSLVAKNIQYF; CDR3 DNA: TGTGCCAGCAGCTTAGTGGGGAGCTCACTGGTAGCCAAAAACATTCAGTACTTC
J gene: TRBJ1-5; V gene: TRBV30; clone size: few; D gene: TRBD1; CDR3 protein: CAWRIRGTEPQHF; CDR3 DNA: TGTGCCTGGAGAATCAGGGGGACGGAGCCCCAGCATTTT
J gene: TRBJ1-5; V gene: TRBV15; clone size: NA; D gene: TRBD1; CDR3 protein: CATSGTANQPQHF; CDR3 DNA: TGTGCCACCAGCGGGACAGCAAATCAGCCCCAGCATTTT